This T cell receptor beta chain came from a study of blood T cells in healthy people across ages. Combining a sample-barcoded 5' primer with a J-beta primer mix, a second PCR ran for about 7 to 12 cycles. TCRdb itself ran the 5' RACE reads through MiXCR, one entry per CDR3 protein. The profile shows approximately 680,000 distinct CDR3 sequences, about 30% of them singletons. Broader study findings: Diversity estimates drawn from one million T cells were deemed underestimates. It was not known whether donors were CMV positive (a possible confounder of expanded clonotype changes). Donors of long life had a larger count of naive CD4+ cells and greater diversity than aged donors.

Every donor gave approximately 10 milliliters of peripheral blood. As to this clonotype: Antigen: not known. This may be a read error, as it is one base from a much larger clone.

Germline CDR1 is SNHLY and CDR2 is FYNNEI. This CDR3 is built from 16 residues. The sample taken for sequencing was blood. The chain has TRBV2 and TRBJ2-1; 9 nucleotides match TRBD2. The TCR originated in a woman over 75 in good health. CDR3 sequence: CVSSSFSGGPYNEQFF. For the CDR3, the DNA is TGTGTCAGCAGTAGCTTTAGCGGGGGCCCCTACAATGAGCAGTTCTTC. Together with reference TRBV2 and TRBJ2-1, the CDR3 gives the full variable domain: EPEVTQTPSHQVTQMGQEVILRCVPISNHLYFYWYRQILGQKVEFLVSFYNNEISEKSEIFDDQFSVERPDGSNFTLKIRSTKLEDSAMYFCVSSSFSGGPYNEQFFGPGTRLTVL.